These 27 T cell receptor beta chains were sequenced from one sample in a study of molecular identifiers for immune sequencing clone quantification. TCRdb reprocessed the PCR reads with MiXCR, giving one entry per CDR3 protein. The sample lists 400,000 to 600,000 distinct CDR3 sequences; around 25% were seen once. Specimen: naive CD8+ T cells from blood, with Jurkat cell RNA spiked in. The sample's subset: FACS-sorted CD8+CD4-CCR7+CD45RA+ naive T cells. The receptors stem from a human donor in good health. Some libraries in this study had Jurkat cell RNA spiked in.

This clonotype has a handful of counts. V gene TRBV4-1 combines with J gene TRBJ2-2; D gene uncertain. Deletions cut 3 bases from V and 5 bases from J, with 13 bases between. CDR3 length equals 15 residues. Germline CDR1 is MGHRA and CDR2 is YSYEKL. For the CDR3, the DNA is TGCGCCAGCAGCCAGACGGTACATTTTACCGGGGAGCTGTTTTTT. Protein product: CASSQTVHFTGELFF.

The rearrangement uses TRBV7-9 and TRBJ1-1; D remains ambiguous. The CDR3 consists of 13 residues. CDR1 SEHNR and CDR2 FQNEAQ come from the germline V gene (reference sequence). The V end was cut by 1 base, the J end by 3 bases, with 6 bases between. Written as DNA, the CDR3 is TGTGCCAGCAGCTTAGGGCATTACACTGAAGCTTTCTTT. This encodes CASSLGHYTEAFF.

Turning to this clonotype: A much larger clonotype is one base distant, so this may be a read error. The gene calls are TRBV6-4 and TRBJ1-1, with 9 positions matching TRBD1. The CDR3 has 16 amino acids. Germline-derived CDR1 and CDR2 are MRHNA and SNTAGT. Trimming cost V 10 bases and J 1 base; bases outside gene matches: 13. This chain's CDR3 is CAIGGQGILENTEAFF. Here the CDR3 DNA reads TGTGCCATCGGAGGACAGGGGATACTTGAGAACACTGAAGCTTTCTTT.

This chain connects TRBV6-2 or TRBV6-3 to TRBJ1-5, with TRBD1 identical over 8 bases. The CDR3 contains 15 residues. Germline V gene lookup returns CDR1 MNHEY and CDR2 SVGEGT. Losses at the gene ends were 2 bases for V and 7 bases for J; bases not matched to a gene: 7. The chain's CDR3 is CASSYRQTGAQPQHF. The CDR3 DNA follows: TGTGCCAGCAGTTACCGTCAGACAGGGGCACAGCCCCAGCATTTT.

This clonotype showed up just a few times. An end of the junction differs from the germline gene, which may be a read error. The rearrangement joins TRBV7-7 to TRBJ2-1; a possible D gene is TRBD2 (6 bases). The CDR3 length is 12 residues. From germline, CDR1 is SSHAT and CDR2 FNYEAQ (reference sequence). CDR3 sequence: CASSPGTGKQFF. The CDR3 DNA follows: TGTGCTAGCAGCCCAGGGACTGGTAAGCAGTTCTTC.

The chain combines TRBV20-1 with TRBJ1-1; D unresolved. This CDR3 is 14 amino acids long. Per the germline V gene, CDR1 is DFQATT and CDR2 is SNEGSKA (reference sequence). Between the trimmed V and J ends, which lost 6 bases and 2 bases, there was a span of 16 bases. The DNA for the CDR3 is TGCAGTGCCCCCGACCTGCGCCGAAACACTGAAGCTTTCTTT. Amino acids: CSAPDLRRNTEAFF.

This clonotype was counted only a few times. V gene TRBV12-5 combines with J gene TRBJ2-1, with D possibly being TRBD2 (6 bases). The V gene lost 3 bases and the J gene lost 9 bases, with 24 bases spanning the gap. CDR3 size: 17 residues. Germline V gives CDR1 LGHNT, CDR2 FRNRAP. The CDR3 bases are TGTGCTAGTGGTTTTATCACCGGACCCGGGAGTCCAAGTGAGCAGTTCTTC. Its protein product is CASGFITGPGSPSEQFF.

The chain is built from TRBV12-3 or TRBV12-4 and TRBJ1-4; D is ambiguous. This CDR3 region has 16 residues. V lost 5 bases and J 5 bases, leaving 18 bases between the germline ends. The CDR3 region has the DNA TGTGCCAGCAGTCCCTTCGCTCCCAACCCCAATGAAAAACTGTTTTTT. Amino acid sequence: CASSPFAPNPNEKLFF.

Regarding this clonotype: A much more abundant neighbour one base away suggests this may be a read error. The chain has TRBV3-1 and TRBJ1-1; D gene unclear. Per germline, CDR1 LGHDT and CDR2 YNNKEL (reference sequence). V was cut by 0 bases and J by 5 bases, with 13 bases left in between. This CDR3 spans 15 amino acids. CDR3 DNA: TGTGCCAGCAGCCAAGAATCACCTCCGGCGACTGAAGCTTTCTTT. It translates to CASSQESPPATEAFF. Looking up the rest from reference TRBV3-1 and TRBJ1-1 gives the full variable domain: DTAVSQTPKYLVTQMGNDKSIKCEQNLGHDTMYWYKQDSKKFLKIMFSYNNKELIINETVPNRFSPKSPDKAHLNLHINSLELGDSAVYFCASSQESPPATEAFFGQGTRLTVV.

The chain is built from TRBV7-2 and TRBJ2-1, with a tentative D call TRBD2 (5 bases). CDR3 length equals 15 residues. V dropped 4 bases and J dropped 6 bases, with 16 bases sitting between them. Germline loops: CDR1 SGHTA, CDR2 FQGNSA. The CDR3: CASSYVDYHINEQFF. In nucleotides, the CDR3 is TGTGCCAGCAGCTATGTTGACTATCACATCAATGAGCAGTTCTTC.

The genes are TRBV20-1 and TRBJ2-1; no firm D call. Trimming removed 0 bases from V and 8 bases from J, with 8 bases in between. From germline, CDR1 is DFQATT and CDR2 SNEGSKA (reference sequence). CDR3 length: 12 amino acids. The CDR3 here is CSARELFDEQFF. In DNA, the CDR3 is TGCAGTGCTAGAGAGCTCTTTGATGAGCAGTTCTTC.

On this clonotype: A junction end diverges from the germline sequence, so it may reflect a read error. Written as DNA, the CDR3 is TGTGCCGCCAGCAGAGGTTGGGACAGCAATCAGCCCCAGCATTTT. The encoded protein is CAASRGWDSNQPQHF. The genes are TRBV15 and TRBJ1-5, with D possibly being TRBD1 (5 bases). Germline loops: CDR1 LNHNV, CDR2 YYDKDF (reference sequence). The CDR3 consists of 15 residues.

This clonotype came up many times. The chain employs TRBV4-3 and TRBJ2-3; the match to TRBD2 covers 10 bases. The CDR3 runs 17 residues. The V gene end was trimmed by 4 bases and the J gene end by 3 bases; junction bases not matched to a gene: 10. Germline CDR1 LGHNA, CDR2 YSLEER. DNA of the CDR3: TGCGCCAGCAGCCCTGACCTAGCGGGAGTGTGGACAGATACGCAGTATTTT. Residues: CASSPDLAGVWTDTQYF.

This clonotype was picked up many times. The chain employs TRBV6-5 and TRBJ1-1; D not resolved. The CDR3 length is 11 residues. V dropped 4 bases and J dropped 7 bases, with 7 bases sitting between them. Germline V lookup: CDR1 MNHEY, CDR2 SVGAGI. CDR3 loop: CASSSPLEAFF. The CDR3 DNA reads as TGTGCCAGCAGTTCCCCCCTTGAAGCTTTCTTT.

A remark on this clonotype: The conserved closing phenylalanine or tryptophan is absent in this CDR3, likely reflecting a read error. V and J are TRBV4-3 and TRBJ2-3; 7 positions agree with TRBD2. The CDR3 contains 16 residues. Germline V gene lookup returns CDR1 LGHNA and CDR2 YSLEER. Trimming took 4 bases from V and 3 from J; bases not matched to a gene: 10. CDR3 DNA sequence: TGCGCCAGCAGCCGGGGCGGGGGATTCAGTACAGATACGCAGTATCTT. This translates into CASSRGGGFSTDTQYL.

CDR3 nucleotides: TGTGCCAGCAGCCTCGGACAGTTCGGCGAGCAGTACTTC. It specifies CASSLGQFGEQYF. The chain carries TRBV27 and TRBJ2-7, with D possibly matching TRBD1 (6 bases). Trimming pared 6 bases from V and 6 bases from J, leaving 15 bases between. CDR3 size: 13 residues. CDR1 is MNHEY, CDR2 SMNVEV, per germline (reference sequence).

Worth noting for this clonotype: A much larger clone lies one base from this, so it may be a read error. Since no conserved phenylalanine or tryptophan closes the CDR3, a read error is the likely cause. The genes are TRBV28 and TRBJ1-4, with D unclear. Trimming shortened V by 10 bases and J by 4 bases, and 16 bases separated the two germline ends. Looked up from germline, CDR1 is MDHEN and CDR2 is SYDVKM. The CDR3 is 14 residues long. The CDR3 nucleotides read TGTGCCACCAAGGGAGGCAGGATTAATGAAAAACTGTTTCTT. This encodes CATKGGRINEKLFL.

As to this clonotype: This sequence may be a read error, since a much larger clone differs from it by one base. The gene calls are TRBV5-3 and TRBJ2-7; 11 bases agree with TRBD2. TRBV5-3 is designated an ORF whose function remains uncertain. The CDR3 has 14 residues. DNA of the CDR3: TGTACCAGCAGCTCGGGACTAGCGGAGTACGAGCAGTACTTC. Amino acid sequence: CTSSSGLAEYEQYF.

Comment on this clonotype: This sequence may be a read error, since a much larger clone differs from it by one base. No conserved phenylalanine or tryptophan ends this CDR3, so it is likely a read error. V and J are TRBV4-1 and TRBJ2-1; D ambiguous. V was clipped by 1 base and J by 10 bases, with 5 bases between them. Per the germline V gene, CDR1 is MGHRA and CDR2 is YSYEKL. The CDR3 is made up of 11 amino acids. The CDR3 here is CASSQAGEQFS. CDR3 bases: TGCGCCAGCAGCCAAGCTGGAGAGCAGTTCTCC.

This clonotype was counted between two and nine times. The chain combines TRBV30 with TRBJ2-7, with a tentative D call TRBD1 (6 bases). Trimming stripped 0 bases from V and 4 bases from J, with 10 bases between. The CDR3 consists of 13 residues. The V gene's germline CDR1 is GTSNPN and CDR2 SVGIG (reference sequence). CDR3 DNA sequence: TGTGCCTGGAGTGTAGGGACACAATACGAGCAGTACTTC. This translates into CAWSVGTQYEQYF.

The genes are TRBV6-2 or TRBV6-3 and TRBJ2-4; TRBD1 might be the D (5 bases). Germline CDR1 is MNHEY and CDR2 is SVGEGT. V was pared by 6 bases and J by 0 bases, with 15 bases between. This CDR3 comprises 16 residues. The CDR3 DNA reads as TGTGCCAGCAGCTCCCTGGGGCTTTTAGCCAAAAACATTCAGTACTTC. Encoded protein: CASSSLGLLAKNIQYF.

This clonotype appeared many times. The CDR3 region is CASSLTPTGTNEAFF. The CDR3 DNA reads TGTGCCAGCAGCCTAACCCCGACCGGGACGAACGAAGCTTTCTTT. The chain employs TRBV7-2 and TRBJ1-1, with D maybe TRBD1 (5 bases). Deletions cut 5 bases from V and 8 bases from J, with 21 bases between. Germline CDR1 and CDR2: SGHTA and FQGNSA. The CDR3 length is 15 residues.

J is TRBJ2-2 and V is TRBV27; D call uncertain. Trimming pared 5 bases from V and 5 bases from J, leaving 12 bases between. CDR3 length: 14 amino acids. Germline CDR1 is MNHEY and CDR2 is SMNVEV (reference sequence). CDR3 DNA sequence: TGTGCCAGCAGTGTATTTATGGGGACCGGGGAGCTGTTTTTT. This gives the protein CASSVFMGTGELFF.

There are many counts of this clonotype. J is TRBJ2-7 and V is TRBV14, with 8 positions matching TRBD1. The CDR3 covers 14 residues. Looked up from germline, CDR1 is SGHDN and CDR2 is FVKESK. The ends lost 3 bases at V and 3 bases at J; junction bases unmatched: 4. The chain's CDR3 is CASSHSGGVYEQYF. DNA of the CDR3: TGTGCCAGCAGCCACTCAGGGGGCGTCTACGAGCAGTACTTC. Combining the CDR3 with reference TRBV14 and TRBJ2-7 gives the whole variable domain EAGVTQFPSHSVIEKGQTVTLRCDPISGHDNLYWYRRVMGKEIKFLLHFVKESKQDESGMPNNRFLAERTGGTYSTLKVQPAELEDSGVYFCASSHSGGVYEQYFGPGTRLTVT.

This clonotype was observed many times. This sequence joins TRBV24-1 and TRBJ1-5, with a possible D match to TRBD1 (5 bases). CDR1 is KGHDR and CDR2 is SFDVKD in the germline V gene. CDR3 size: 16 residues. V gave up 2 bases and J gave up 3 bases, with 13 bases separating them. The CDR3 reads CATSDSSDRDNQPQHF. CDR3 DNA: TGTGCCACCAGTGATTCCTCAGACAGAGACAATCAGCCCCAGCATTTT.

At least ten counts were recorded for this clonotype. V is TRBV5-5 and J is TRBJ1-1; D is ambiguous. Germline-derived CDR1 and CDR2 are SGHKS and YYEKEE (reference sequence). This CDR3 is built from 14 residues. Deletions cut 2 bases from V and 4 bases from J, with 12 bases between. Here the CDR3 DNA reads TGTGCCAGCAGCTTAGTGCTTGGCGGCACTGAAGCTTTCTTT. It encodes CASSLVLGGTEAFF.

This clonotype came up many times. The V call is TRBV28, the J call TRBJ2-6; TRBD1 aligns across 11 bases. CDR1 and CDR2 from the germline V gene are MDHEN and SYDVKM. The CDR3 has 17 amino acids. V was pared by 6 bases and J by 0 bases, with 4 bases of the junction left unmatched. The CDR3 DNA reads TGTGCCAGCAGCCGGGACAGGGGGTACTCTGGGGCCAACGTCCTGACTTTC. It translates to CASSRDRGYSGANVLTF.